These 10 T cell receptor beta chains came from one sample sequenced in a study of T cells in Graves' hyperthyroidism and ophthalmopathy. Template material for amplifying TCR beta CDR3 regions consisted of RNA transcripts. HTBI primers drove first-round RT-PCR of the TCR CDR3. Each CDR3 protein is one row after TCRdb ran MiXCR on the multiplex PCR reads. The data hold roughly 290,000 distinct CDR3 sequences, with about 15% observed a single time. Sequenced sample: blood. The source is a woman in her sixties with Graves' ophthalmopathy.

For this clonotype: A much larger clonotype is one base distant, so this may be a read error. This rearrangement joins TRBV28 to TRBJ1-1; 10 nucleotides line up with TRBD1. The CDR3 spans 18 residues. Germline V gene lookup returns CDR1 MDHEN and CDR2 SYDVKM. Losses at the gene ends were 10 bases for V and 3 bases for J; bases not matched to a gene: 20. CDR3 coding DNA: TGTGCCAACAGACTAGCGGGACAGGGGAGTGTATTTTACACTGAAGCTTTCTTT. Translation: CANRLAGQGSVFYTEAFF. Together with reference TRBV28 and TRBJ1-1, the CDR3 gives the full variable domain: DVKVTQSSRYLVKRTGEKVFLECVQDMDHENMFWYRQDPGLGLRLIYFSYDVKMKEKGDIPEGYSVSREKKERFSLILESASTNQTSMYLCANRLAGQGSVFYTEAFFGQGTRLTVV.

This clonotype came up a few times. The V call is TRBV9, the J call TRBJ2-7; tentatively, D is TRBD2 (6 bases). The CDR3 runs to 14 residues. V dropped 3 bases and J dropped 2 bases, with 12 bases sitting between them. Germline V gene data show CDR1 as SGDLS and CDR2 as YYNGEE. The CDR3 here is CASSAGGAPYEQYF. The DNA for the CDR3 is TGTGCCAGCAGCGCTGGAGGGGCCCCCTACGAGCAGTACTTC.

This chain uses TRBV7-8 with TRBJ1-4; no reliable D call. The CDR3 is made up of 16 amino acids. Trimming pared 1 base from V and 8 bases from J, leaving 17 bases between. The V gene's germline CDR1 is SGHVS and CDR2 FQNEAQ. CDR3 residues: CASSLGNGRVGEKLFF. The CDR3 nucleotides are TGTGCCAGCAGCTTAGGAAATGGTAGGGTTGGGGAAAAACTGTTTTTT.

This clonotype was picked up a small number of times. The V call is TRBV5-1, the J call TRBJ2-2; D uncertain. The V gene lost 3 bases and the J gene lost 3 bases, with 12 bases spanning the gap. Germline V gives CDR1 SGHRS, CDR2 YFSETQ. CDR3 length: 15 residues. Written as DNA, the CDR3 is TGCGCCAGCAGCTCCGGAAGCGCTTACACCGGGGAGCTGTTTTTT. Its translation: CASSSGSAYTGELFF.

This clonotype has just a few counts. The chain links TRBV15 to TRBJ1-5; 8 nucleotides align to TRBD1. Germline trimming cut 9 bases from V and 3 bases from J; bases unmatched to any gene: 4. This CDR3 spans 13 amino acids. Germline-derived CDR1 and CDR2 are LNHNV and YYDKDF (reference sequence). CDR3 loop: CATGTGFNQPQHF. DNA for the CDR3: TGTGCCACAGGGACAGGATTCAATCAGCCCCAGCATTTT.

The chain carries TRBV28 and TRBJ1-2; D remains ambiguous. Looked up from germline, CDR1 is MDHEN and CDR2 is SYDVKM. Trimming took 6 bases from V and 7 from J, leaving 12 bases between them. The CDR3 extends over 12 amino acids. In nucleotides, the CDR3 is TGTGCCAGCAGACCTGACCGACGTGGCTACACCTTC. It specifies CASRPDRRGYTF.

V gene TRBV2 combines with J gene TRBJ1-1, with 7 bases lining up with TRBD1. The germline gives CDR1 SNHLY, CDR2 FYNNEI. V shed 1 base and J 5 bases; nucleotides not matched to a gene: 7. CDR3 length: 15 residues. The CDR3 DNA is TGTGCCAGCAGTGAAGAGAGGGGGCAGATTACTGAAGCTTTCTTT. Its protein is CASSEERGQITEAFF. Full variable domain (rest looked up from reference TRBV2 and TRBJ1-1): EPEVTQTPSHQVTQMGQEVILRCVPISNHLYFYWYRQILGQKVEFLVSFYNNEISEKSEIFDDQFSVERPDGSNFTLKIRSTKLEDSAMYFCASSEERGQITEAFFGQGTRLTVV.

This clonotype was recorded many times. The chain links TRBV5-1 to TRBJ2-5, with D perhaps matching TRBD2 (5 bases). This CDR3 is 14 amino acids long. Germline assignment: CDR1 SGHRS and CDR2 YFSETQ. V lost 3 bases and J 5 bases, leaving 14 bases between the germline ends. CDR3 DNA: TGCGCCAGCAGCTCAGTAGGAGGTCATGAGACCCAGTACTTC. Protein sequence: CASSSVGGHETQYF.

As to this clonotype: Being one base from a much bigger clone, this may be a read error. The rearrangement joins TRBV9 to TRBJ2-5, with TRBD1 as a possible D gene (5 bases). The CDR3 is 14 residues long. Per germline, CDR1 SGDLS and CDR2 YYNGEE. The CDR3 spells CSSSVGAAQETQYF. In DNA, the CDR3 is TGTTCCAGCAGCGTAGGGGCAGCCCAAGAGACCCAGTACTTC.

The chain is built from TRBV24-1 and TRBJ2-1; TRBD2 matches 10 bases. Trimming at V came to 8 bases and at J to 0 bases, leaving 6 bases not matched to a gene. Germline loops: CDR1 KGHDR, CDR2 SFDVKD. The CDR3 length is 16 residues. DNA of the CDR3: TGTGCCACCAATGCCCGGACTAGCGGCTCCTACAATGAGCAGTTCTTC. Amino acids: CATNARTSGSYNEQFF.